Below, 2 T cell receptor beta chains from the same sample are listed, as sequenced in a study of shared T cell receptors in the human thymus (dated by TCRdb to the early 2020s). Library method: the immunoSEQ multiplex PCR assay. TCRdb re-hosts the immuneACCESS table, in-frame sequences only. Its copies lack some clones; in the studies checked, an unresolved V gene accounts for under half of them, and the cause for the rest is not known. Here the sample has some 400,000 clones; about 95% occur a single time. The ten largest clones capture 0.015% to 0.02% of the sample. Sequencing was performed on thymocytes. All receptors come from a human donor.

The chain is built from TRBV27 and TRBJ2-7; no clear D gene. This CDR3 region has 13 residues. Trimming removed 8 bases at V and 3 bases at J, with 14 bases between. In germline, CDR1 is MNHEY, CDR2 SMNVEV (reference sequence). CDR3 sequence (DNA): TGTGCCAGCGGCGCAACTTCCCTCTACGAGCAGTACTTC. Residues: CASGATSLYEQYF.

The chain is built from TRBV27 and TRBJ2-2, with unresolved D. V was shortened by 3 bases and J by 1 base, with 6 bases between the two germline ends. The CDR3 covers 14 residues. Germline V gene lookup returns CDR1 MNHEY and CDR2 SMNVEV (reference sequence). CDR3 protein: CASSLGRNTGELFF. The CDR3 nucleotides read TGTGCCAGCAGTTTGGGAAGGAACACCGGGGAGCTGTTTTTT.